This is a list of T cell receptor beta chains from one sample in a study of blood T cell repertoires in COVID-19. Libraries were prepared by immunoSEQ multiplex PCR; TCRdb keeps only in-frame clonotypes and omits some of them. The sample lists over 200,000 clones; more than 85% were seen once. The source material was peripheral blood. These receptors all stem from a man aged 35 to 55 with acute or convalescent COVID-19. Each CDR3 is given with its conserved first and last residue. Each record gives: clone size, V gene, D gene, J gene, CDR3 protein, CDR3 DNA. D genes are given only for firm matches. The size entry is marked missing in some rows and otherwise reads once, few, many or a size class.

clone_size: few; v_call: TRBV9; d_call: -; j_call: TRBJ2-7; cdr3_aa: CASSASEGDYEQYF; cdr3_nt: TGTGCCAGCAGCGCTAGTGAAGGGGACTACGAGCAGTACTTC
clone_size: -; v_call: TRBV4-1; d_call: -; j_call: TRBJ2-5; cdr3_aa: CASSEPRGHWEETQYF; cdr3_nt: TGCGCCAGCAGCGAACCGCGTGGGCATTGGGAAGAGACCCAGTACTTC
clone_size: -; v_call: TRBV19; d_call: -; j_call: TRBJ2-1; cdr3_aa: CASGTTYYNEQFF; cdr3_nt: TGTGCCAGCGGGACAACCTACTACAATGAGCAGTTCTTC
clone_size: -; v_call: TRBV27; d_call: TRBD2; j_call: TRBJ2-7; cdr3_aa: CASSRLAGEGLYEQYF; cdr3_nt: TGTGCCAGCAGTAGATTAGCGGGAGAAGGATTGTACGAGCAGTACTTC
clone_size: -; v_call: TRBV10-3; d_call: TRBD2; j_call: TRBJ2-7; cdr3_aa: CAISPEVSGSTYEQYF; cdr3_nt: TGTGCCATCAGTCCCGAAGTCAGCGGGAGTACCTACGAGCAGTACTTC
clone_size: -; v_call: TRBV11-2; d_call: -; j_call: TRBJ1-2; cdr3_aa: CASSPVAPGLGGYTF; cdr3_nt: TGTGCCAGCAGCCCCGTCGCACCAGGGTTAGGCGGCTACACCTTC
clone_size: few; v_call: TRBV7-2; d_call: TRBD2; j_call: TRBJ2-1; cdr3_aa: CASSLDPAGGPYEQFF; cdr3_nt: TGTGCCAGCAGCTTAGATCCAGCGGGAGGGCCGTATGAGCAGTTCTTC
clone_size: -; v_call: TRBV5-1; d_call: TRBD2; j_call: TRBJ2-1; cdr3_aa: CASSLVAGGGNEQFF; cdr3_nt: TGCGCCAGCAGCTTGGTGGCGGGGGGCGGGAATGAGCAGTTCTTC
clone_size: -; v_call: TRBV5-5; d_call: -; j_call: TRBJ2-7; cdr3_aa: CASSLGTASYEQYF; cdr3_nt: TGTGCCAGCAGCTTAGGAACAGCTTCCTACGAGCAGTACTTC
clone_size: -; v_call: TRBV2; d_call: -; j_call: TRBJ2-7; cdr3_aa: CASSEPRGTRYEQYF; cdr3_nt: TGTGCCAGCAGTGAGCCCCGGGGGACGCGCTACGAGCAGTACTTC
clone_size: -; v_call: TRBV27; d_call: -; j_call: TRBJ2-7; cdr3_aa: CASSSDEQYF; cdr3_nt: TGTGCCAGCAGTTCCGACGAGCAGTACTTC
clone_size: -; v_call: TRBV27; d_call: TRBD2; j_call: TRBJ2-1; cdr3_aa: CASSSRLAGYNEQFF; cdr3_nt: TGTGCCAGCAGTAGCCGACTAGCGGGATACAATGAGCAGTTCTTC
clone_size: -; v_call: TRBV7-6; d_call: TRBD1; j_call: TRBJ1-2; cdr3_aa: CASSRDSNYGYTF; cdr3_nt: TGTGCCAGCAGCAGGGACAGTAACTATGGCTACACCTTC
clone_size: -; v_call: TRBV28; d_call: TRBD1; j_call: TRBJ1-2; cdr3_aa: CASRSGTAGYTF; cdr3_nt: TGTGCCAGCAGATCCGGGACAGCTGGCTACACCTTC
clone_size: -; v_call: TRBV12-3/TRBV12-4; d_call: -; j_call: TRBJ1-1; cdr3_aa: CASSFTGSTEAFF; cdr3_nt: TGTGCCAGCAGTTTTACAGGGTCCACTGAAGCTTTCTTT
clone_size: -; v_call: TRBV28; d_call: -; j_call: TRBJ1-2; cdr3_aa: CASTTTSYGYTF; cdr3_nt: TGTGCCAGCACGACGACAAGCTATGGCTACACCTTC
clone_size: -; v_call: TRBV11-3; d_call: -; j_call: TRBJ2-7; cdr3_aa: CASSLGSGAYEQYF; cdr3_nt: TGTGCCAGCAGCTTAGGGTCAGGGGCCTACGAGCAGTACTTC
clone_size: -; v_call: TRBV11-2; d_call: TRBD1; j_call: TRBJ2-3; cdr3_aa: CASSLGGTGSGTDTQYF; cdr3_nt: TGTGCCAGCAGCTTAGGGGGGACAGGGTCGGGCACAGATACGCAGTATTTT
clone_size: once; v_call: TRBV5-1; d_call: -; j_call: TRBJ2-5; cdr3_aa: CASSADSVGQTQYF; cdr3_nt: TGCGCCAGCAGCGCGGACTCCGTTGGGCAGACCCAGTACTTC
clone_size: -; v_call: TRBV7-9; d_call: TRBD2; j_call: TRBJ2-1; cdr3_aa: CASSFGLAGADEQFF; cdr3_nt: TGTGCCAGCAGCTTTGGACTAGCGGGAGCAGATGAGCAGTTCTTC
clone_size: -; v_call: TRBV5-1; d_call: -; j_call: TRBJ1-3; cdr3_aa: CASSLGRGSGNTIYF; cdr3_nt: TGCGCCAGCAGCTTGGGGCGGGGATCTGGAAACACCATATATTTT
clone_size: -; v_call: TRBV5-1; d_call: TRBD1; j_call: TRBJ2-7; cdr3_aa: CASSFGQGVYEQYF; cdr3_nt: TGCGCCAGCAGCTTCGGACAGGGGGTGTACGAGCAGTACTTC
clone_size: -; v_call: TRBV3-1/TRBV3-2; d_call: TRBD2; j_call: TRBJ2-2; cdr3_aa: CASSLDARLADPGELFF; cdr3_nt: TGTGCCAGCAGCCTAGACGCCCGACTAGCCGATCCCGGGGAGCTGTTTTTT
clone_size: -; v_call: TRBV10-1; d_call: -; j_call: TRBJ1-2; cdr3_aa: CARTPSTIYGYTF; cdr3_nt: TGCGCCAGGACCCCTAGCACCATCTATGGCTACACCTTC
clone_size: -; v_call: TRBV10-3; d_call: -; j_call: TRBJ1-1; cdr3_aa: CASAFESIAEAFF; cdr3_nt: TGTGCCAGCGCATTCGAGTCGATCGCTGAAGCTTTCTTT
clone_size: -; v_call: TRBV30; d_call: TRBD1; j_call: TRBJ2-5; cdr3_aa: CAWREGQGGETQYF; cdr3_nt: TGTGCCTGGAGGGAGGGACAGGGCGGTGAGACCCAGTACTTC
clone_size: -; v_call: TRBV7-9; d_call: TRBD1; j_call: TRBJ2-7; cdr3_aa: CASSPPGQGFYEQYF; cdr3_nt: TGTGCCAGCAGCCCCCCGGGACAGGGCTTCTACGAGCAGTACTTC
clone_size: -; v_call: TRBV5-4; d_call: -; j_call: TRBJ2-3; cdr3_aa: CASSSAVLLKRDTQYF; cdr3_nt: TGTGCCAGCAGCTCGGCGGTCCTCCTTAAAAGGGATACGCAGTATTTT
clone_size: -; v_call: TRBV27; d_call: TRBD1; j_call: TRBJ2-3; cdr3_aa: CASSLIGQGRTDTQYF; cdr3_nt: TGTGCCAGCAGTTTAATAGGACAGGGCCGCACAGATACGCAGTATTTT
clone_size: -; v_call: TRBV5-1; d_call: TRBD2; j_call: TRBJ2-3; cdr3_aa: CASSLTGLGTDTQYF; cdr3_nt: TGCGCCAGCAGCTTGACAGGACTAGGCACAGATACGCAGTATTTT
clone_size: -; v_call: TRBV3-1/TRBV3-2; d_call: TRBD2; j_call: TRBJ2-5; cdr3_aa: CASSPPGLARETQYF; cdr3_nt: TGTGCCAGCAGCCCCCCCGGACTAGCTAGGGAGACCCAGTACTTC
clone_size: -; v_call: TRBV6-1; d_call: -; j_call: TRBJ2-4; cdr3_aa: CASSEFGVGVKNIQYF; cdr3_nt: TGTGCCAGCAGTGAATTTGGAGTAGGGGTCAAAAACATTCAGTACTTC
clone_size: -; v_call: TRBV28; d_call: TRBD1; j_call: TRBJ1-3; cdr3_aa: CASSPTGVAIYF; cdr3_nt: TGTGCCAGCAGTCCCACAGGGGTGGCCATATATTTT
clone_size: -; v_call: TRBV11-3; d_call: TRBD2; j_call: TRBJ2-1; cdr3_aa: CASSSGGTSSYNEQFF; cdr3_nt: TGTGCCAGCAGCAGCGGGGGGACGAGCTCCTACAATGAGCAGTTCTTC
clone_size: -; v_call: TRBV27; d_call: TRBD1; j_call: TRBJ2-1; cdr3_aa: CASGQGRFEQFF; cdr3_nt: TGTGCCAGTGGACAGGGGCGATTCGAGCAGTTCTTC
clone_size: -; v_call: TRBV4-3; d_call: TRBD1; j_call: TRBJ1-2; cdr3_aa: CASSLRGQGALGVGYTF; cdr3_nt: TGCGCCAGCAGCCTAAGGGGGCAGGGGGCTTTGGGAGTAGGCTACACCTTC
clone_size: -; v_call: TRBV12-3/TRBV12-4; d_call: -; j_call: TRBJ1-2; cdr3_aa: CATRTGSNYGYTF; cdr3_nt: TGTGCCACCCGAACGGGGTCTAACTATGGCTACACCTTC
clone_size: -; v_call: TRBV6-6; d_call: TRBD1; j_call: TRBJ2-3; cdr3_aa: CASRWDSGDTQYF; cdr3_nt: TGTGCCAGCAGGTGGGACAGCGGAGATACGCAGTATTTT
clone_size: -; v_call: TRBV6-2/TRBV6-3; d_call: -; j_call: TRBJ2-1; cdr3_aa: CASSYFLGGNEQFF; cdr3_nt: TGTGCCAGCAGTTACTTTCTCGGCGGCAATGAGCAGTTCTTC
clone_size: -; v_call: TRBV10-3; d_call: TRBD1; j_call: TRBJ2-7; cdr3_aa: CAIRGTGTYEQYF; cdr3_nt: TGTGCCATCAGGGGGACAGGAACCTACGAGCAGTACTTC